This T cell receptor (beta chain) appears in the sequencing data of a study of tumor-infiltrating lymphocytes in primary liver carcinoma. At the level of the study: About 3.5 to 8 million productive TCRbeta reads were obtained from the samples, with similar numbers across tissue types.

Notes on this clonotype: With a much larger clone just one base away, this may be a read error.

CDR3 length: 18 residues. CDR1 is LGHNA, CDR2 YSLEER, per germline. Unsorted whole blood yielded blood RNA, and germline DNA was extracted as well. TCR beta cDNA was prepared out of roughly 0.45 ug total RNA by means of a constant-region primer. Modified slightly, ARM-PCR produced TCR beta libraries over three nested multiplex PCR rounds. With TRBV1-TRBV30 forward primers and a C-beta reverse primer, the first two PCR rounds were run for approximately 10 cycles each. TCRdb called the multiplex PCR reads again in MiXCR, with one record for every CDR3 protein. Of 320,000 or so distinct CDR3 sequences in the sample, 65% were seen once.

The material sequenced was peripheral blood. This rearrangement joins TRBV4-3 to TRBJ2-3; TRBD2 matches at 14 bases. The sequence was obtained from a man aged 35 to 55 with primary liver carcinoma and hepatitis B virus infection. In DNA, the CDR3 is TGCTCCAGCAGCCAAGATCGGGGACTAGCGGGAGTGGAATATACGCAGTATTTT. Amino acids: CSSSQDRGLAGVEYTQYF.